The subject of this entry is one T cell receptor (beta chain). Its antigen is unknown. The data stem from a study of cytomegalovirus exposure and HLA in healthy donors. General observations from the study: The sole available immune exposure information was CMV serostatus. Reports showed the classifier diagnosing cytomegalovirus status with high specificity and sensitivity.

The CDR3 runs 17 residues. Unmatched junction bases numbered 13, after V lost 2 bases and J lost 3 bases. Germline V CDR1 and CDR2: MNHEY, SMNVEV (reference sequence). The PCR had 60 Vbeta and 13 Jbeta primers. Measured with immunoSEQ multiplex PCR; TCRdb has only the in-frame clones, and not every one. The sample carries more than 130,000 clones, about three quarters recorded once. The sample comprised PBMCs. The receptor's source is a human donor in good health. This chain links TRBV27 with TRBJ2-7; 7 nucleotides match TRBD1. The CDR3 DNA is TGTGCCAGCAGTTTAACCCCGACGACAGGGAGAGGCTACGAGCAGTACTTC. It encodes CASSLTPTTGRGYEQYF.